The clone carrying this T cell receptor (beta chain) was counted many times. V lost 5 bases, J lost 3 bases, and 20 bases stayed unmatched. Germline V lookup: CDR1 LGHDT, CDR2 YNNKEL (reference sequence). The CDR3 spans 19 residues. Preparation of the TCRbeta library involved a method that used unique molecular identifiers. TCRdb redid the calling of the PCR reads with MiXCR, one entry per CDR3 protein. The table includes 80,000 to 95,000 distinct CDR3 sequences, roughly 8% detected once. This specimen comes from a study of T-cell reconstitution after alpha-beta-depleted transplantation in children. This material consisted of PBMCs from the stem cell graft donor, taken from the stem cell graft. The rearrangement links TRBV3-1 to TRBJ2-7; 9 bases fit TRBD1. The TCR sequence derives from a human donor who donated a stem cell graft to a child with congenital amegakaryocytic thrombocytopenia. CDR3 in amino acids: CASSEGTGLFTPLHYEQYF. The DNA for the CDR3 is TGTGCCAGCAGCGAGGGGACAGGGCTTTTTACACCATTGCACTACGAGCAGTACTTC.